These 24 T cell receptor beta chains were sequenced from one sample in a study of blood T cell repertoires in COVID-19. TCRdb's copy holds only in-frame clones and misses some; the assay was immunoSEQ multiplex PCR. The profile shows about 59,000 clones, around 80% of them singletons. The sequenced material came from peripheral blood. The source is a man of 80 years or more with acute or convalescent COVID-19.

The chain links TRBV10-3 to TRBJ2-7; 7 nucleotides agree with TRBD1. The V and J ends lost 1 base and 0 bases, in that order; junction bases with no gene match: 6. The CDR3 runs 16 residues. CDR1 ENHRY and CDR2 SYGVKD come from the germline V gene. The CDR3 here is CAISEFGTESSYEQYF. The CDR3 nucleotides read TGTGCCATCAGTGAGTTCGGGACAGAAAGCTCCTACGAGCAGTACTTC.

The gene calls are TRBV5-8 and TRBJ1-2, with D unresolved. This CDR3 is 17 amino acids long. CDR1 SGHTS and CDR2 YDEGEE come from the germline V gene. The germline V and J ends were trimmed by 3 bases and 3 bases, with 21 bases remaining between them. CDR3 sequence reads: CASSSSPVITEDYGYTF. Here the CDR3 DNA reads TGTGCCAGCAGCTCTAGCCCCGTAATTACGGAAGACTATGGCTACACCTTC.

This chain joins TRBV7-2 and TRBJ2-7; 7 nucleotides align to TRBD1. Germline CDR1 and CDR2: SGHTA and FQGNSA. The CDR3 extends over 14 amino acids. V gave up 2 bases and J gave up 5 bases; unmatched junction bases: 6. The CDR3 here is CASSLPGQANEQYF. The CDR3 nucleotides read TGTGCCAGCAGCTTACCCGGACAGGCTAACGAGCAGTACTTC.

This chain connects TRBV29-1 to TRBJ2-7; a possible D gene is TRBD2 (5 bases). CDR1 and CDR2 from the germline V gene are SQVTM and ANQGSEA. V was cut by 5 bases and J by 6 bases, with 11 bases left in between. The CDR3 contains 11 residues. The CDR3 loop is CSVSTGSEQYF. In DNA form, the CDR3 reads TGCAGCGTTTCTACGGGGAGCGAGCAGTACTTC.

The rearrangement joins TRBV5-8 to TRBJ2-2; 12 nucleotides line up with TRBD1. Germline trimming cut 0 bases from V and 7 bases from J; bases unmatched to any gene: 7. CDR1 and CDR2 (germline): SGHTS, YDEGEE. This CDR3 comprises 17 residues. CDR3 sequence reads: CASSLVRGTGGNGELFF. The CDR3 nucleotides are TGTGCCAGCAGCTTGGTGAGAGGGACAGGGGGCAACGGGGAGCTGTTTTTT. Filled out from reference TRBV5-8 and TRBJ2-2, the complete variable domain reads EAGVTQSPTHLIKTRGQQATLRCSPISGHTSVYWYQQALGLGLQFLLWYDEGEERNRGNFPPRFSGRQFPNYSSELNVNALELEDSALYLCASSLVRGTGGNGELFFGEGSRLTVL.

The CDR3 reads CSVRLPGQGADTQYF. The CDR3 DNA sequence: TGCAGCGTTCGCCTACCGGGACAGGGGGCAGATACGCAGTATTTT. The V gene is TRBV29-1, the J gene TRBJ2-3, with TRBD1 matching over 11 bases. This CDR3 comprises 15 residues. The V gene's germline CDR1 is SQVTM and CDR2 ANQGSEA. J gave up 4 bases and V 5 bases, and 8 bases lay outside the gene matches.

The chain uses TRBV27 and TRBJ2-1; D perhaps matches TRBD2 (6 bases). From germline, CDR1 is MNHEY and CDR2 SMNVEV (reference sequence). The CDR3 covers 18 residues. The ends were cut back, 6 bases at V and 3 bases at J, with 24 bases in the middle. CDR3 region: CASRGSGPVGRNYNEQFF. CDR3 coding DNA: TGTGCCAGCAGAGGCTCCGGCCCTGTGGGGAGGAACTACAATGAGCAGTTCTTC.

This chain joins TRBV5-1 and TRBJ1-2, with 7 bases aligning to TRBD1. The germline V gene encodes CDR1 SGHRS and CDR2 YFSETQ. Losses at the gene ends were 5 bases for V and 6 bases for J; bases not matched to a gene: 7. CDR3 length: 13 amino acids. The CDR3 reads CASRGTVSDGYTF. The DNA for the CDR3 is TGCGCCAGCAGGGGGACAGTTTCGGATGGCTACACCTTC.

V and J are TRBV9 and TRBJ1-1; 8 bases are shared with TRBD1. V shed 0 bases and J 2 bases; nucleotides not matched to a gene: 6. CDR3 length equals 16 residues. Germline V gives CDR1 SGDLS, CDR2 YYNGEE. The chain's CDR3 is CASSVAGTGSNTEAFF. For the CDR3, the DNA is TGTGCCAGCAGCGTAGCGGGGACAGGAAGTAACACTGAAGCTTTCTTT.

The V call is TRBV6-5, the J call TRBJ1-4, with D maybe TRBD1 (5 bases). The CDR3 runs to 14 residues. Trimming cost V 7 bases and J 8 bases, with 17 bases left between them. CDR1 MNHEY and CDR2 SVGAGI come from the germline V gene. The chain's CDR3 is CASKSSGGREKLFF. The CDR3 DNA reads TGTGCCAGCAAATCCTCCGGGGGTCGGGAAAAACTGTTTTTT.

This clone was observed a single time. The chain recombines TRBV11-2 with TRBJ2-6; D unclear. Germline V lookup: CDR1 SGHAT, CDR2 FQNNGV. This CDR3 has 15 residues. V gave up 1 base and J gave up 1 base, with 5 bases separating them. In DNA form, the CDR3 reads TGTGCCAGCAGCTTAGTTTATTCTGGGGCCAACGTCCTGACTTTC. This translates into CASSLVYSGANVLTF.

The chain is built from TRBV28 and TRBJ1-5, with D possibly matching TRBD1 (6 bases). This CDR3 spans 15 amino acids. Trimming shortened V by 6 bases and J by 6 bases, and 18 bases separated the two germline ends. Germline-derived CDR1 and CDR2 are MDHEN and SYDVKM. The CDR3 DNA follows: TGTGCCAGCAGCGGTAACAGGGTTTTAGGTCAGCCCCAGCATTTT. Translation: CASSGNRVLGQPQHF.

This chain links TRBV27 with TRBJ2-5; 12 positions match TRBD2. The germline V gene encodes CDR1 MNHEY and CDR2 SMNVEV (reference sequence). The CDR3 extends over 13 amino acids. J was trimmed by 5 bases and V by 10 bases; bases with no gene match: 5. The CDR3 protein is CATGLAGSETQYF. DNA of the CDR3: TGTGCCACCGGACTAGCGGGGTCCGAGACCCAGTACTTC.

This chain uses TRBV30 with TRBJ1-5; 9 nucleotides line up with TRBD1. The germline CDR1 and CDR2 sequences are GTSNPN and SVGIG (reference sequence). The CDR3 extends over 14 amino acids. The J segment lost 4 bases and the V segment lost 1 base, leaving 2 bases of the junction unmatched. CDR3 residues: CAWSAGTGNQPQHF. The CDR3 nucleotides are TGTGCCTGGAGTGCCGGGACAGGGAATCAGCCCCAGCATTTT.

The chain couples TRBV3-1 (or the pseudogene TRBV3-2) to TRBJ1-1; TRBD1 matches 8 bases. This CDR3 has 14 residues. V lost 1 base, J lost 5 bases, and 3 bases stayed unmatched. Germline CDR1 and CDR2: LGHDT and YNNKEL (reference sequence). Here the CDR3 reads CASSQVTGETEAFF. CDR3 nucleotide sequence: TGTGCCAGCAGCCAAGTGACAGGGGAAACTGAAGCTTTCTTT.

The chain carries TRBV30 and TRBJ2-5; 11 bases agree with TRBD2. CDR3 length: 15 amino acids. CDR1 and CDR2 (germline): GTSNPN, SVGIG (reference sequence). V lost 5 bases to trimming and J lost 4 bases; unmatched junction nucleotides: 9. CDR3 protein: CAWSGTSGPAETQYF. The CDR3 region has the DNA TGTGCCTGGTCCGGGACTAGCGGCCCGGCAGAGACCCAGTACTTC.

This chain joins TRBV27 and TRBJ1-3; no reliable D call. Germline V gene lookup returns CDR1 MNHEY and CDR2 SMNVEV (reference sequence). CDR3 length equals 16 residues. The V gene lost 7 bases and the J gene lost 0 bases, with 16 bases spanning the gap. CDR3 residues: CASMPDGASSGNTIYF. CDR3 sequence (DNA): TGTGCCAGCATGCCCGATGGTGCCAGCTCTGGAAACACCATATATTTT.

This chain links TRBV10-2 with TRBJ2-7; D is perhaps TRBD1 (6 bases). Between the trimmed V and J ends, which lost 4 bases and 0 bases, there was a span of 13 bases. Germline V lookup: CDR1 WSHSY, CDR2 SAAADI. This CDR3 contains 15 residues. The CDR3 sequence: CASSVRTASSYEQYF. CDR3 coding DNA: TGCGCCAGCAGTGTGAGGACAGCAAGCTCCTACGAGCAGTACTTC.

This clone has only a few counts. The chain couples TRBV28 to TRBJ1-5; TRBD1 aligns across 7 bases. This CDR3 has 14 amino acids. The J segment lost 2 bases and the V segment lost 5 bases, leaving 3 bases of the junction unmatched. Germline CDR1 reads MDHEN; CDR2 reads SYDVKM. CDR3 nucleotide sequence: TGTGCCAGCAGTAGACAGGGTGGCAATCAGCCCCAGCATTTT. This sequence encodes CASSRQGGNQPQHF.

This clone was picked up a small number of times. The DNA for the CDR3 is TGTGCCAGCAGTGAAGTGGCGGGGCCCTCCTACAATGAGCAGTTCTTC. Protein sequence: CASSEVAGPSYNEQFF. The chain has TRBV2 and TRBJ2-1; possibly TRBD2 for D (6 bases). The germline gives CDR1 SNHLY, CDR2 FYNNEI. This CDR3 spans 16 amino acids. Trimming stripped 1 base from V and 0 bases from J, with 10 bases between.

The chain links TRBV29-1 to TRBJ2-3, with 10 bases that match TRBD2. Germline V lookup: CDR1 SQVTM, CDR2 ANQGSEA. This CDR3 comprises 14 residues. Trimming removed 6 bases from V and 6 bases from J; junction bases left unmatched: 9. In DNA, the CDR3 is TGCAGCGTAGGACCGTCTAGCGGGAGTGATACGCAGTATTTT. It encodes CSVGPSSGSDTQYF.

This clone was counted a few times. V and J are TRBV3-1 (or the pseudogene TRBV3-2) and TRBJ2-7, with D possibly TRBD1 on 5 matching bases. This CDR3 contains 13 residues. Trimming pared 5 bases from V and 6 bases from J, leaving 14 bases between. The germline V gene has CDR1 LGHDT and CDR2 YNNKEL (reference sequence). CDR3 amino acids: CASSTKARGEQYF. CDR3 DNA: TGTGCCAGCAGCACCAAAGCTAGGGGCGAGCAGTACTTC.

This sequence joins TRBV15 and TRBJ1-4; possibly TRBD1 for D (5 bases). This CDR3 is 15 amino acids long. The germline CDR1 and CDR2 sequences are LNHNV and YYDKDF (reference sequence). Trimming shortened V by 2 bases and J by 3 bases, and 10 bases separated the two germline ends. The CDR3 nucleotides read TGTGCCACCAGCAGATCCGACAGCCCTAATGAAAAACTGTTTTTT. Protein: CATSRSDSPNEKLFF.

The chain is built from TRBV18 and TRBJ2-2; no clear D gene. CDR3 length: 15 residues. Germline V gives CDR1 KGHSH, CDR2 LQKENI. Trimming stripped 0 bases from V and 1 base from J, with 6 bases between. CDR3 in DNA: TGTGCCAGCTCACCACCCACTCGGAACACCGGGGAGCTGTTTTTT. Amino acid sequence: CASSPPTRNTGELFF.